Presented here are 30 T cell receptor beta chains from one specimen sequenced in a study of T cell repertoires in cytomegalovirus infection (dated by TCRdb to about 2019). Sequencing relied on an Illumina HiSeq 1500. TCRdb itself trimmed the public reads at Q25 with fastp, ran MiXCR and retained productive beta chains. Every distinct CDR3 protein forms one entry, paired with its most common genes and DNA. The sample contains 80,000 or so distinct CDR3 sequences, roughly 39% of them found a single time. More than 80% of the sample belongs to the ten largest clones. The treatment or condition label on this specimen signifies: in vitro stimulation with specific CMV peptide epitopes to enrich CMV-specific T cells. Their recognized antigens are unknown. The sequencing here drew on CD8+ T cells from cultured PBMCs, taken from culture after CMV antigen stimulation. These receptors all come from a human donor in good health (CMV status not recorded). Some clones in this sample may be carry-over from other donors' samples.

This clonotype has a count of ten or more. The chain uses TRBV2 and TRBJ1-6; 7 bases agree with TRBD1. Per the germline V gene, CDR1 is SNHLY and CDR2 is FYNNEI. This CDR3 comprises 15 residues. V trimming: 9 bases; J trimming: 5 bases; junction bases outside the gene matches: 10. The CDR3 loop is CARRQGSGDNSPLHF. The DNA for the CDR3 is TGTGCCAGGAGACAGGGTTCAGGGGATAATTCACCCCTCCACTTT. The variable domain in full, with the rest retrieved from reference TRBV2 and TRBJ1-6, is EPEVTQTPSHQVTQMGQEVILRCVPISNHLYFYWYRQILGQKVEFLVSFYNNEISEKSEIFDDQFSVERPDGSNFTLKIRSTKLEDSAMYFCARRQGSGDNSPLHFGNGTRLTVT.

This clonotype has only a few counts. V usage is TRBV11-2 and J usage is TRBJ2-3, with a possible D match to TRBD2 (5 bases). The CDR3 consists of 15 residues. Trimming stripped 3 bases from V and 3 bases from J, with 13 bases between. Per the germline V gene, CDR1 is SGHAT and CDR2 is FQNNGV. The CDR3 is CASSFGGGETDTQYF. The CDR3 region has the DNA TGTGCCAGCAGCTTTGGCGGTGGGGAGACAGATACGCAGTATTTT.

This clonotype was seen only a few times. The chain links TRBV6-2 or TRBV6-3 to TRBJ1-5; no definite D call. Per the germline V gene, CDR1 is MNHEY and CDR2 is SVGEGT. The CDR3 runs to 12 residues. V lost 3 bases and J lost 9, with 9 bases in between. The CDR3 nucleotides read TGTGCCAGCAGTTATTCCGCATGGCCCCAGCATTTT. Translating gives CASSYSAWPQHF.

V usage is TRBV6-8 and J usage is TRBJ1-1; D not resolved. CDR1 and CDR2 (germline): MNHGY, SAAAGT. V was trimmed by 2 bases and J by 0 bases, leaving 10 bases between them. The CDR3 is made up of 15 amino acids. In nucleotides, the CDR3 is TGTGCCAGCAGTTACGCGTCAGAAATGAACACTGAAGCTTTCTTT. Amino acid sequence: CASSYASEMNTEAFF.

In this sample, this clonotype turned up a few times. The chain carries TRBV7-2 and TRBJ2-3; D remains ambiguous. The CDR3 covers 16 residues. Trimming cost V 5 bases and J 2 bases, with 17 bases left between them. Germline V lookup: CDR1 SGHTA, CDR2 FQGNSA. The CDR3 nucleotides are TGTGCCAGCAGCACGTGGTTCGAGGAAGTCACAGATACGCAGTATTTT. Translation: CASSTWFEEVTDTQYF.

This chain links TRBV6-2 or TRBV6-3 with TRBJ2-3; 7 bases align to TRBD2. In germline, CDR1 is MNHEY, CDR2 SVGEGT. This CDR3 contains 19 residues. V trimming: 0 bases; J trimming: 3 bases; junction bases outside the gene matches: 15. The chain's CDR3 is CASSYSSGGSLADTDTQYF. CDR3 coding DNA: TGTGCCAGCAGTTACTCGAGTGGGGGAAGTCTAGCGGATACAGATACGCAGTATTTT.

This clonotype was picked up a small number of times. V is TRBV7-9 and J is TRBJ1-5, with 9 bases matching TRBD1. Trimming removed 5 bases from V and 3 bases from J; junction bases left unmatched: 5. The CDR3 has 15 amino acids. Germline loops: CDR1 SEHNR, CDR2 FQNEAQ (reference sequence). Here the CDR3 DNA reads TGTGCCAGCAGCACCGGGACAGGGTTCAATCAGCCCCAGCATTTT. Translated: CASSTGTGFNQPQHF.

In nucleotides, the CDR3 is TGTGCCAGCAGTCCCCACCCGCCGGGACTAGCGGGGGTGGGCAAAAACATTCAGTACTTC. It is translated as CASSPHPPGLAGVGKNIQYF. The rearrangement links TRBV27 to TRBJ2-4; 14 bases align to TRBD2. The V gene's germline CDR1 is MNHEY and CDR2 SMNVEV (reference sequence). The CDR3 has 20 residues. Trimming at V came to 5 bases and at J to 3 bases, leaving 15 bases not matched to a gene.

The rearrangement joins TRBV4-1 to TRBJ1-2, with D uncertain. V gave up 0 bases and J gave up 4 bases, with 12 bases separating them. The CDR3 extends over 15 amino acids. Germline CDR1 is MGHRA and CDR2 is YSYEKL. CDR3 loop: CASSQEAPVPYGYTF. The CDR3 DNA sequence: TGCGCCAGCAGCCAAGAAGCCCCGGTACCCTATGGCTACACCTTC.

This clonotype was counted between two and nine times. The V call is TRBV6-5, the J call TRBJ1-5; 9 bases fit TRBD1. The CDR3 spans 16 residues. V dropped 6 bases and J dropped 2; count of bases not matched to a gene: 8. Germline-derived CDR1 and CDR2 are MNHEY and SVGAGI. The CDR3 sequence: CASRVWDRDRNQPQHF. The DNA for the CDR3 is TGTGCCAGCAGGGTATGGGACAGGGACCGCAATCAGCCCCAGCATTTT.

This clonotype was counted only a few times. V is TRBV7-8 and J is TRBJ1-2; TRBD1 matches 8 bases. Germline-derived CDR1 and CDR2 are SGHVS and FQNEAQ. The CDR3 consists of 15 residues. Trimming cost V 5 bases and J 5 bases; bases outside gene matches: 10. The CDR3, as DNA: TGTGCCAGCAGCCCCAGGGGGCTCGGACAATATGGCTACACCTTC. Translation: CASSPRGLGQYGYTF.

Only a few counts were recorded for this clonotype. The chain carries TRBV7-2 and TRBJ2-7; the match to TRBD2 covers 7 bases. Germline V gives CDR1 SGHTA, CDR2 FQGNSA. CDR3 length: 15 amino acids. The V and J ends lost 5 bases and 0 bases, in that order; junction bases with no gene match: 7. The CDR3 nucleotides are TGTGCCAGCAGCGGGGAGCGGGGTAGCTCCTACGAGCAGTACTTC. Translating it yields CASSGERGSSYEQYF.

This clonotype has only a few counts. The chain couples TRBV7-2 to TRBJ2-5, with unresolved D. Trimming pared 1 base from V and 4 bases from J, leaving 16 bases between. Per germline, CDR1 SGHTA and CDR2 FQGNSA. The CDR3 sequence is 16 residues long. CDR3 nucleotide sequence: TGTGCCAGCAGCTTAGTGGCGGCCCCGTCCCCAGAGACCCAGTACTTC. It specifies CASSLVAAPSPETQYF.

The chain employs TRBV24-1 and TRBJ2-1; 9 bases fit TRBD2. Germline CDR1 reads KGHDR; CDR2 reads SFDVKD. V trimming: 0 bases; J trimming: 7 bases; junction bases outside the gene matches: 6. This CDR3 has 16 residues. The CDR3 is CATSDLGLAGINEQFF. The DNA of the CDR3 is TGTGCCACCAGTGATTTGGGCCTAGCGGGGATAAATGAGCAGTTCTTC.

CDR3: CASSDTSGSGANVLTF. The CDR3 DNA follows: TGTGCCAGCAGTGACACAAGCGGCTCTGGGGCCAACGTCCTGACTTTC. V usage is TRBV6-4 and J usage is TRBJ2-6, with D possibly matching TRBD2 (5 bases). CDR1 is MRHNA and CDR2 is SNTAGT in the germline V gene. The CDR3 covers 16 residues. Trimming cost V 2 bases and J 0 bases, with 8 bases left between them.

This clonotype came up a few times. At one end the junction does not follow the germline gene, possibly because of a read error. V is TRBV7-9 and J is TRBJ2-7; unclear D gene. Germline loops: CDR1 SEHNR, CDR2 FQNEAQ (reference sequence). The CDR3 is 12 residues long. CDR3 residues: CASSPGLADWHF. CDR3 nucleotide sequence: TGTGCCAGCAGCCCCGGGTTAGCAGACTGGCACTTC.

This clonotype was counted between two and nine times. The chain is built from TRBV20-1 and TRBJ1-1, with 9 positions matching TRBD1. The trim removed 0 bases at V and 6 bases at J, leaving 8 bases unmatched. Germline V lookup: CDR1 DFQATT, CDR2 SNEGSKA (reference sequence). The CDR3 consists of 15 residues. Written as DNA, the CDR3 is TGCAGTGCTAGAGAGGGACAGGGACCGAGCGCTGAAGCTTTCTTT. Encoded protein: CSAREGQGPSAEAFF.

The V call is TRBV7-2, the J call TRBJ2-7; D is unresolved. The germline V and J ends were trimmed by 5 bases and 0 bases, with 14 bases remaining between them. Germline lookup yields CDR1 SGHTA and CDR2 FQGNSA. The CDR3 is made up of 15 amino acids. The CDR3 spells CASSPRAYGSYEQYF. The CDR3, as DNA: TGTGCCAGCAGCCCCCGGGCCTACGGCTCCTACGAGCAGTACTTC.

In its sample, this clonotype was seen a few times. CDR3 DNA: TGTGCCAGCAGTGGAGGACGGCCCCTGGTCACTGAAGCTTTCTTT. This gives the protein CASSGGRPLVTEAFF. The chain uses TRBV2 and TRBJ1-1; D gene ambiguous. This CDR3 region has 15 residues. The germline V gene encodes CDR1 SNHLY and CDR2 FYNNEI. With 4 bases removed from V and 4 bases from J, the gap between germline ends came to 16 bases. Using reference TRBV2 and TRBJ1-1 for the parts outside the CDR3, the full variable domain is EPEVTQTPSHQVTQMGQEVILRCVPISNHLYFYWYRQILGQKVEFLVSFYNNEISEKSEIFDDQFSVERPDGSNFTLKIRSTKLEDSAMYFCASSGGRPLVTEAFFGQGTRLTVV.

The chain carries TRBV19 and TRBJ2-7, with D perhaps TRBD1 or TRBD2 (5 bases each). Germline V lookup: CDR1 LNHDA, CDR2 SQIVND (reference sequence). This CDR3 spans 15 amino acids. V was cut by 3 bases and J by 4 bases, with 16 bases left in between. The CDR3 reads CASSMGDPLSYEQYF. CDR3 nucleotide sequence: TGTGCCAGTAGTATGGGGGACCCTCTTTCGTACGAGCAGTACTTC.

This clonotype was seen a few times. The rearrangement uses TRBV6-5 and TRBJ2-2; 7 nucleotides match TRBD1. The germline V gene has CDR1 MNHEY and CDR2 SVGAGI. CDR3 length: 15 residues. Trimming took 6 bases from V and 2 from J; bases not matched to a gene: 6. As DNA, the CDR3 is TGTGCCAGCAGACCCGGGACAGACAACACCGGGGAGCTGTTTTTT. Its translation: CASRPGTDNTGELFF.

V is TRBV27 and J is TRBJ2-7, with TRBD2 as a possible D gene (5 bases). With 5 bases removed from V and 9 bases from J, the gap between germline ends came to 17 bases. This CDR3 has 13 residues. Germline values: CDR1 MNHEY, CDR2 SMNVEV (reference sequence). This CDR3 is CASSGGPSGVQYF. The CDR3 DNA follows: TGTGCCAGCAGTGGCGGGCCCTCGGGCGTGCAGTACTTC.

The rearrangement links TRBV25-1 to TRBJ2-7, with 9 bases that match TRBD1. CDR3 length: 14 residues. Germline CDR1 is MGHDK and CDR2 is SYGVNS. V lost 8 bases to trimming and J lost 3 bases; unmatched junction nucleotides: 8. CDR3 sequence: CASRDRGNGYEQYF. CDR3 in DNA: TGTGCCAGCCGCGACAGGGGGAATGGCTACGAGCAGTACTTC.

CDR3 in amino acids: CASSTQSGWGGEQFF. The DNA for the CDR3 is TGTGCCAGCAGCACCCAATCGGGGTGGGGCGGTGAGCAGTTCTTC. The chain recombines TRBV7-6 with TRBJ2-1; D is possibly TRBD1 or TRBD2 (5 bases each). The V and J ends lost 5 bases and 9 bases respectively, with 20 bases between them. This CDR3 spans 15 amino acids. Germline lookup yields CDR1 SGHVS and CDR2 FNYEAQ.

This rearrangement joins TRBV16 to TRBJ2-1; possible D gene TRBD1, 6 bases. Germline V gene lookup returns CDR1 KGHSY and CDR2 FQNENV. This CDR3 contains 14 residues. Trimming removed 4 bases from V and 8 bases from J, with 15 bases in between. The CDR3 nucleotides read TGTGCCAGCAGCCCGCCCGCAGGGGCAGATGAGCAGTTCTTC. Protein: CASSPPAGADEQFF.

The J gene is TRBJ2-1, the V gene TRBV20-1; D gene unclear. CDR3 length equals 12 residues. Germline values: CDR1 DFQATT, CDR2 SNEGSKA (reference sequence). V was cut by 3 bases and J by 8 bases, with 11 bases left in between. CDR3 loop: CSARVLGYEQFF. As DNA, the CDR3 is TGCAGTGCTAGGGTTCTAGGCTATGAGCAGTTCTTC.

The V call is TRBV7-9, the J call TRBJ2-3; TRBD2 aligns across 7 bases. V lost 4 bases, J lost 2 bases, and 9 bases stayed unmatched. In germline, CDR1 is SEHNR, CDR2 FQNEAQ (reference sequence). The CDR3 is made up of 16 amino acids. The DNA for the CDR3 is TGTGCCAGCAGCTCAAAAGATCGGGACTACACAGATACGCAGTATTTT. It codes for CASSSKDRDYTDTQYF.

This clonotype was seen more than once but under ten times. The chain carries TRBV7-6 and TRBJ2-7; D unresolved. V was shortened by 4 bases and J by 4 bases, with 5 bases between the two germline ends. There are 11 residues in the CDR3. Germline assignment: CDR1 SGHVS and CDR2 FNYEAQ. The CDR3 region has the DNA TGTGCCAGCAGCTCTGATTACGAGCAGTACTTC. As protein: CASSSDYEQYF.

The chain uses TRBV7-6 and TRBJ2-3; 8 bases align to TRBD2. The CDR3 is made up of 15 amino acids. Germline V gene lookup returns CDR1 SGHVS and CDR2 FNYEAQ. V shed 4 bases and J 6 bases; nucleotides not matched to a gene: 9. CDR3 region: CASSWSGGLGDTQYF. CDR3 coding DNA: TGTGCCAGCAGCTGGAGCGGGGGCTTGGGGGATACGCAGTATTTT.

The V and J genes are TRBV2 and TRBJ2-5, with TRBD2 matching over 7 bases. This CDR3 has 13 amino acids. The V segment lost 7 bases and the J segment 4 bases; nucleotides outside the gene matches: 6. Germline V gene lookup returns CDR1 SNHLY and CDR2 FYNNEI. CDR3 nucleotides: TGTGCCAGCACGCCGCGGGGGTTAGAGACCCAGTACTTC. Its translation: CASTPRGLETQYF.